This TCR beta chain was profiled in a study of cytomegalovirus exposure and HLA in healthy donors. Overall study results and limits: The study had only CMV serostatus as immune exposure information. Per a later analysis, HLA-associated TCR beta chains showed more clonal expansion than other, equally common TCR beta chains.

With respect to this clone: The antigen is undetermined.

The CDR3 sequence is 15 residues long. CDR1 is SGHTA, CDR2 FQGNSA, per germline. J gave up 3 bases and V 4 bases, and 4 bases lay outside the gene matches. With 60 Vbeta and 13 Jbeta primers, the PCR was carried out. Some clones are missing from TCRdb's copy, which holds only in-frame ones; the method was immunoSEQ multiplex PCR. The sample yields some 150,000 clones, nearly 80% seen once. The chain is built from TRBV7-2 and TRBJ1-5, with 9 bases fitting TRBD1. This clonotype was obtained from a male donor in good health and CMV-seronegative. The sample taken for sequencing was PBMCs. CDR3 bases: TGTGCCAGCAGCTCGACAGGGGGGAACAATCAGCCCCAGCATTTT. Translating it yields CASSSTGGNNQPQHF. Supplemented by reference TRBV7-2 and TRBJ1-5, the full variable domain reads GAGVSQSPSNKVTEKGKDVELRCDPISGHTALYWYRQSLGQGLEFLIYFQGNSAPDKSGLPSDRFSAERTGGSVSTLTIQRTQQEDSAVYLCASSSTGGNNQPQHFGDGTRLSIL.